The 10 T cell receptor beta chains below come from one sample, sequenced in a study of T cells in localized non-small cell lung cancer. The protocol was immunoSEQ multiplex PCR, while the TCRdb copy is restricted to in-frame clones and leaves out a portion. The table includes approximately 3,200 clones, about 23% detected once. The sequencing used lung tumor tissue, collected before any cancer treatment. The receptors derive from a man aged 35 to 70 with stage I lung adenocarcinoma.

For the CDR3, the DNA is TGTGCCAGCAGTGCAGGACAGAGGAGTATGGCGGATGAAAAACTGTTTTTT. Translating gives CASSAGQRSMADEKLFF. The rearrangement uses TRBV6-8 and TRBJ1-4; the D gene is possibly TRBD1 (6 bases). Germline values: CDR1 MNHGY, CDR2 SAAAGT. The CDR3 is 17 residues long. V lost 5 bases and J lost 6, with 22 bases in between.

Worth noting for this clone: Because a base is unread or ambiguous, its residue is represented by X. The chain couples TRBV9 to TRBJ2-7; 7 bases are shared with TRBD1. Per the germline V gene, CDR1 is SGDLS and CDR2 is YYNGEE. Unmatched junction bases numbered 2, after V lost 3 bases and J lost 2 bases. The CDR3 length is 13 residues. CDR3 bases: TGTGCCAGCAGCGSCCAGGGGGCCTACGAGCAGTACTTC. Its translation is CASSXQGAYEQYF.

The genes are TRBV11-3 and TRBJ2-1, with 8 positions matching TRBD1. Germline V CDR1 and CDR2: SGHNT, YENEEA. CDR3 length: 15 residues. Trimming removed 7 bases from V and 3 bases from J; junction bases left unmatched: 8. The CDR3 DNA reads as TGTGCCAGCACAAAAGGACAGGGTGACTACAATGAGCAGTTCTTC. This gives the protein CASTKGQGDYNEQFF.

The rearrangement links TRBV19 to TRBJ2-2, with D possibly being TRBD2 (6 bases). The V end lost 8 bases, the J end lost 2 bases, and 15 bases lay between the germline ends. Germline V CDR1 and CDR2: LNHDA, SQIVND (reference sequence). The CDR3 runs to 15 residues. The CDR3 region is CASSRSGVNTGELFF. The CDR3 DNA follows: TGTGCCAGTTCGAGATCGGGGGTTAACACCGGGGAGCTGTTTTTT. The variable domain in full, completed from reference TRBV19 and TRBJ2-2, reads DGGITQSPKYLFRKEGQNVTLSCEQNLNHDAMYWYRQDPGQGLRLIYYSQIVNDFQKGDIAEGYSVSREKKESFPLTVTSAQKNPTAFYLCASSRSGVNTGELFFGEGSRLTVL.

Here the CDR3 DNA reads TGCGCCAGCAGCTTGGCCGGGGACAGGAATGAAAAACTGTTTTTT. This translates into CASSLAGDRNEKLFF. The chain is built from TRBV5-1 and TRBJ1-4, with 8 nucleotides matching TRBD1. CDR1 SGHRS and CDR2 YFSETQ come from the germline V gene. The ends lost 0 bases at V and 5 bases at J; junction bases unmatched: 3. CDR3 length: 15 residues.

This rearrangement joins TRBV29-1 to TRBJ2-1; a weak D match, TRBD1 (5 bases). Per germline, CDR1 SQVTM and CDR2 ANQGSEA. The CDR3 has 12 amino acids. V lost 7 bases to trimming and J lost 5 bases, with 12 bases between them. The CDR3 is CSARQPDNEQFF. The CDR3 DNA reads TGCAGCGCCCGACAGCCCGACAATGAGCAGTTCTTC.

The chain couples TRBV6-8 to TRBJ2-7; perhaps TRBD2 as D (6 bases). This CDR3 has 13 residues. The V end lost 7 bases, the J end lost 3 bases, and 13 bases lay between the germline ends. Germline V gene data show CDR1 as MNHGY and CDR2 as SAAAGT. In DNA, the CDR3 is TGTGCCAGCAAGCGGGCTGGACTCTACGAGCAGTACTTC. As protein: CASKRAGLYEQYF.

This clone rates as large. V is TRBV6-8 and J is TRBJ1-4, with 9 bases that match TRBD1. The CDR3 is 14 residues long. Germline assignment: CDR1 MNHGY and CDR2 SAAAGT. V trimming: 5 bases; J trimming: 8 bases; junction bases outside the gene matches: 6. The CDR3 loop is CASSRSGTGEKLFF. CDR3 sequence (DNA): TGTGCCAGCAGTCGCTCCGGGACAGGGGAAAAACTGTTTTTT.

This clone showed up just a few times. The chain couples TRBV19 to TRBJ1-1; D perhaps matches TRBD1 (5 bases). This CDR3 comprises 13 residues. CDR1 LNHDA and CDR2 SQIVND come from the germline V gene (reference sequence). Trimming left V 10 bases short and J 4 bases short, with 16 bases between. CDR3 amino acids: CATKGVGGTEAFF. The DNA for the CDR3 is TGTGCCACTAAAGGGGTAGGAGGCACTGAAGCTTTCTTT.

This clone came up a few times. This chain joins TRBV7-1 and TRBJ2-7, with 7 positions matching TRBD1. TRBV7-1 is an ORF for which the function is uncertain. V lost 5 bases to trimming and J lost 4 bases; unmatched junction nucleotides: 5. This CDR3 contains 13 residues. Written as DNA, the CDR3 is TGTGCCAGCAGCCTCGGGACAGTTTACGAGCAGTACTTC. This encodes CASSLGTVYEQYF.